These 15 T cell receptor beta chains share one sample of origin, sequenced in a study of Ad26.COV2.S vaccination and SARS-CoV-2 variants. The repertoire was sequenced with immunoSEQ multiplex PCR; TCRdb's copy has only in-frame clones and lacks some. Of a few hundred thousand clones listed, more than 80% are singletons. The treatment is: 15 to 20 received Ad26.COV2.S at low or high dose, single or two shots; roughly 5 received placebo; per-sample allocation not given. Sampling took place 63 days after the first vaccine or placebo injection. Sequences were derived from peripheral blood, sampled in a trial of Ad26.COV2.S vaccine versus placebo. The receptors were gathered from a person between 18 and 65 years old who received the Ad26.COV2.S COVID-19 vaccine or a placebo.

V gene TRBV28 combines with J gene TRBJ1-5; D may be TRBD1 (6 bases). The germline gives CDR1 MDHEN, CDR2 SYDVKM. The length of the CDR3 is 12 residues. The ends were cut back, 8 bases at V and 8 bases at J, with 13 bases in the middle. CDR3 protein: CASGGGLEPQHF. In DNA, the CDR3 is TGTGCCAGCGGCGGGGGGCTGGAGCCCCAGCATTTT. The full variable domain, rest sourced from reference TRBV28 and TRBJ1-5, is DVKVTQSSRYLVKRTGEKVFLECVQDMDHENMFWYRQDPGLGLRLIYFSYDVKMKEKGDIPEGYSVSREKKERFSLILESASTNQTSMYLCASGGGLEPQHFGDGTRLSIL.

The CDR3 DNA follows: TGTGCCAGCAGCTTTTACGCGGGAGCCTATTACGAGCAGTACTTC. Protein: CASSFYAGAYYEQYF. The J gene is TRBJ2-7, the V gene TRBV7-2, with 7 bases identical to TRBD2. CDR3 size: 15 residues. Germline CDR1 and CDR2: SGHTA and FQGNSA. With 3 bases clipped from V and 4 bases from J, the junction kept 9 bases outside the gene matches.

The V call is TRBV30, the J call TRBJ1-1; D may be TRBD1 (5 bases). The CDR3 runs 12 residues. CDR1 is GTSNPN, CDR2 SVGIG, per germline (reference sequence). Trimming removed 2 bases from V and 6 bases from J, with 10 bases in between. CDR3: CAWSSGHAEAFF. Written as DNA, the CDR3 is TGTGCCTGGAGTTCAGGGCACGCTGAAGCTTTCTTT.

This chain connects TRBV5-1 to TRBJ1-1, with D unclear. This CDR3 has 14 residues. Trimming took 6 bases from V and 6 from J, leaving 18 bases between them. The germline V gene has CDR1 SGHRS and CDR2 YFSETQ. CDR3 loop: CASTYNSGGAEAFF. The CDR3 DNA reads TGCGCCAGCACCTATAACAGTGGAGGCGCTGAAGCTTTCTTT.

This clone has a single count. V and J are TRBV6-2 or TRBV6-3 and TRBJ2-7; either TRBD1 or TRBD2 may supply D (5 bases each). Germline CDR1 reads MNHEY; CDR2 reads SVGEGT. The CDR3 sequence is 15 residues long. V was clipped by 5 bases and J by 1 base, with 15 bases between them. CDR3 loop: CASSDNGAGSYEQYF. As DNA, the CDR3 is TGTGCCAGCAGTGACAACGGGGCGGGTTCCTACGAGCAGTACTTC.

The V and J genes are TRBV3-1 (or the pseudogene TRBV3-2) and TRBJ2-1; possibly TRBD2 for D (5 bases). Germline CDR1 and CDR2: LGHDT and YNNKEL (reference sequence). V was clipped by 0 bases and J by 10 bases, with 13 bases between them. This CDR3 contains 14 residues. The CDR3: CASSQDLGVREQFF. In DNA form, the CDR3 reads TGTGCCAGCAGCCAAGATCTCGGGGTACGGGAGCAGTTCTTC.

The V gene is TRBV15, the J gene TRBJ1-1, with D possibly matching TRBD1 (5 bases). V gave up 0 bases and J gave up 3 bases, with 11 bases separating them. Germline CDR1 reads LNHNV; CDR2 reads YYDKDF (reference sequence). The CDR3 is made up of 15 amino acids. In DNA, the CDR3 is TGTGCCACCAGCAGAGATGACAGTAGATACACTGAAGCTTTCTTT. It codes for CATSRDDSRYTEAFF. The full variable domain, with the rest looked up from reference TRBV15 and TRBJ1-1, is DAMVIQNPRYQVTQFGKPVTLSCSQTLNHNVMYWYQQKSSQAPKLLFHYYDKDFNNEADTPDNFQSRRPNTSFCFLDIRSPGLGDTAMYLCATSRDDSRYTEAFFGQGTRLTVV.

This clone was recorded once. The CDR3 protein is CASSLRSSGGNTGELFF. The CDR3, as DNA: TGTGCCAGCAGCTTAAGATCTAGCGGTGGAAACACCGGGGAGCTGTTTTTT. The chain links TRBV7-8 to TRBJ2-2, with 7 nucleotides matching TRBD2. The CDR3 is 17 residues long. V shed 2 bases, J shed 2 bases, and the junction held 8 bases outside the gene matches. The germline V gene encodes CDR1 SGHVS and CDR2 FQNEAQ. Based on the CDR3 plus reference TRBV7-8 and TRBJ2-2, the full variable domain is GAGVSQSPRYKVAKRGQDVALRCDPISGHVSLFWYQQALGQGPEFLTYFQNEAQLDKSGLPSDRFFAERPEGSVSTLKIQRTQQEDSAVYLCASSLRSSGGNTGELFFGEGSRLTVL.

The chain combines TRBV19 with TRBJ2-1; 8 positions agree with TRBD2. In germline, CDR1 is LNHDA, CDR2 SQIVND (reference sequence). CDR3 length: 15 amino acids. With V trimmed by 3 bases and J by 6 bases, 7 bases remained unmatched. The CDR3 sequence: CASSIIAGPGNEQFF. The CDR3 DNA is TGTGCCAGTAGTATCATAGCGGGACCGGGCAATGAGCAGTTCTTC.

J is TRBJ1-1 and V is TRBV20-1; D remains ambiguous. The V end lost 3 bases, the J end lost 4 bases, and 18 bases lay between the germline ends. The CDR3 contains 15 residues. Germline-derived CDR1 and CDR2 are DFQATT and SNEGSKA (reference sequence). In nucleotides, the CDR3 is TGCAGTGCTAGTGTGGACGAGCGGGAGGGCACTGAAGCTTTCTTT. Translation: CSASVDEREGTEAFF.

This clone was counted a single time. The rearrangement joins TRBV3-1 (or the pseudogene TRBV3-2) to TRBJ2-1; tentatively, D is TRBD2 (5 bases). The V end lost 0 bases, the J end lost 10 bases, and 13 bases lay between the germline ends. The CDR3 has 14 residues. Germline assignment: CDR1 LGHDT and CDR2 YNNKEL (reference sequence). CDR3 bases: TGTGCCAGCAGCCAAGATTTCCTAGCAGGCGAGCAGTTCTTC. Protein product: CASSQDFLAGEQFF.

V usage is TRBV6-4 and J usage is TRBJ2-7, with D possibly TRBD2 on 6 matching bases. V shed 10 bases and J shed 3 bases, with 16 bases lying between them. Germline lookup yields CDR1 MRHNA and CDR2 SNTAGT. This CDR3 region has 13 residues. The CDR3 bases are TGTGCCAACCAGGGAAGGGACTGCTACGAGCAGTACTTC. This codes for CANQGRDCYEQYF.

The chain recombines TRBV3-1 (or the pseudogene TRBV3-2) with TRBJ1-4; 7 positions match TRBD1. Trimming removed 5 bases from V and 6 bases from J; junction bases left unmatched: 3. The CDR3 is 13 residues long. Germline CDR1 is LGHDT and CDR2 is YNNKEL (reference sequence). CDR3 in DNA: TGTGCCAGCAGCAGGGGGACAGATGAAAAACTGTTTTTT. As protein: CASSRGTDEKLFF.

The V and J genes are TRBV12-3 or TRBV12-4 and TRBJ2-7, with TRBD2 matching 9 bases. This CDR3 contains 11 residues. V lost 8 bases to trimming and J lost 7 bases; unmatched junction nucleotides: 3. The CDR3 is CASPSGVEQYF. DNA of the CDR3: TGTGCCAGCCCTAGCGGGGTGGAGCAGTACTTC.

The chain has TRBV6-2 or TRBV6-3 and TRBJ2-7, with 7 nucleotides matching TRBD2. V was pared by 2 bases and J by 7 bases, with 11 bases of the junction left unmatched. Germline loops: CDR1 MNHEY, CDR2 SVGEGT. This CDR3 comprises 15 residues. The DNA for the CDR3 is TGTGCCAGCAGTTACGGGAGGGCCGGGGCTTGGGAGCAGTACTTC. Translated, it gives CASSYGRAGAWEQYF.